The clone carrying this TCR beta chain was observed at least ten times. This record belongs to a study of breast tumors, draining lymph nodes, adjacent tissues. J was trimmed by 5 bases and V by 3 bases; bases with no gene match: 0. The CDR3 is made up of 14 amino acids. Using its own MiXCR run on the multiplex PCR reads, TCRdb lists one record per CDR3 protein. Of 170,000 or so distinct CDR3 sequences listed, roughly a third were seen once; the top ten hold over 3.5%. Breast cancer patients provided tissue from their axillary draining lymph nodes. The sequenced sample was axillary lymph node tissue. The gene calls are TRBV12-3 or TRBV12-4 and TRBJ2-5; TRBD2 matches 13 bases. This receptor was taken from a female donor with breast cancer. Some clones in this sample may be carry-over from other donors' samples. CDR3 sequence (DNA): TGTGCCAGCAGTTTGACTAGCGGGAGGGAGACCCAGTACTTC. Its translation: CASSLTSGRETQYF.